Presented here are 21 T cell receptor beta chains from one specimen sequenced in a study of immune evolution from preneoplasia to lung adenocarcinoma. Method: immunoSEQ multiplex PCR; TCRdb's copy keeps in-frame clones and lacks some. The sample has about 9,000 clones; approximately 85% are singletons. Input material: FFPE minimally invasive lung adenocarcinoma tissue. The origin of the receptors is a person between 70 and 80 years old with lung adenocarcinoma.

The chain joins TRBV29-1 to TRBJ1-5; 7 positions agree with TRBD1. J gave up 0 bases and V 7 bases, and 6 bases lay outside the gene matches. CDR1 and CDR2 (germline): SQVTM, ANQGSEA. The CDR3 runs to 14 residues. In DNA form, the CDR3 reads TGCAGCGCTGGGACAGAATATAGCAATCAGCCCCAGCATTTT. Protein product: CSAGTEYSNQPQHF.

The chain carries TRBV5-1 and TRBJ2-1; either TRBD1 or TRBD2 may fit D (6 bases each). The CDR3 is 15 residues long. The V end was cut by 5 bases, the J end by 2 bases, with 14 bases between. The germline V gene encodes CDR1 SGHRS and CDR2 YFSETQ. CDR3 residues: CASRPGAATYNEQFF. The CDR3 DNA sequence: TGCGCCAGCAGACCGGGGGCGGCTACCTACAATGAGCAGTTCTTC. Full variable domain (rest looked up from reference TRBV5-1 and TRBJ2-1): KAGVTQTPRYLIKTRGQQVTLSCSPISGHRSVSWYQQTPGQGLQFLFEYFSETQRNKGNFPGRFSGRQFSNSRSEMNVSTLELGDSALYLCASRPGAATYNEQFFGPGTRLTVL.

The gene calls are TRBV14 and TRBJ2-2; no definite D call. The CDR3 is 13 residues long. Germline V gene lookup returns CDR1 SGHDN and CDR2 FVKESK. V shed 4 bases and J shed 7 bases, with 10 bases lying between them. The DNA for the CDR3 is TGTGCCAGCAGCCCCCAGAGAGTCGGGGAGCTGTTTTTT. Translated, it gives CASSPQRVGELFF.

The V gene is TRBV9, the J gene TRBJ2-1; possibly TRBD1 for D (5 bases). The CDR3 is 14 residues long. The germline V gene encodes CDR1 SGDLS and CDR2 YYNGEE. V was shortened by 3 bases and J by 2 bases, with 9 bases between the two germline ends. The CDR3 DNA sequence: TGTGCCAGCAGCGAGGGGCCAGCCTACAATGAGCAGTTCTTC. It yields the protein CASSEGPAYNEQFF.

CDR3 nucleotides: TGTGCCAGCACCCACCCGAACACCGGGGAGCTGTTTTTT. Translated, it gives CASTHPNTGELFF. V gene TRBV6-5 combines with J gene TRBJ2-2; unclear D gene. The CDR3 covers 13 residues. The V end was cut by 7 bases, the J end by 0 bases, with 6 bases between. Germline CDR1 reads MNHEY; CDR2 reads SVGAGI.

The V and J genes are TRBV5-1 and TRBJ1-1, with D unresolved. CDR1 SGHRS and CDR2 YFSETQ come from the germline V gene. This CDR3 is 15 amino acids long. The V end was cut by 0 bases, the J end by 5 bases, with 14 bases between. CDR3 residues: CASSLGEGRGTEAFF. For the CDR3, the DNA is TGCGCCAGCAGCTTGGGGGAGGGAAGAGGAACTGAAGCTTTCTTT. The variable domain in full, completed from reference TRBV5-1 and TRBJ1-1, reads KAGVTQTPRYLIKTRGQQVTLSCSPISGHRSVSWYQQTPGQGLQFLFEYFSETQRNKGNFPGRFSGRQFSNSRSEMNVSTLELGDSALYLCASSLGEGRGTEAFFGQGTRLTVV.

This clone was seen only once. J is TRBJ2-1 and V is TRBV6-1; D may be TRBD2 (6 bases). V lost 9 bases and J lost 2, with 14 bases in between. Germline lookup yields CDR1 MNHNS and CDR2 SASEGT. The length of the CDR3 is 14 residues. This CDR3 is CASLVGGPYNEQFF. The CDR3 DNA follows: TGTGCCAGTCTTGTCGGGGGTCCCTACAATGAGCAGTTCTTC.

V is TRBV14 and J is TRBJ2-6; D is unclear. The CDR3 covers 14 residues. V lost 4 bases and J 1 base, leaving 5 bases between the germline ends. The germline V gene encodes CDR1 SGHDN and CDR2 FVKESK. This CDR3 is CASSRVSGANVLTF. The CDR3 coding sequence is TGTGCCAGCAGCCGTGTATCTGGGGCCAACGTCCTGACTTTC.

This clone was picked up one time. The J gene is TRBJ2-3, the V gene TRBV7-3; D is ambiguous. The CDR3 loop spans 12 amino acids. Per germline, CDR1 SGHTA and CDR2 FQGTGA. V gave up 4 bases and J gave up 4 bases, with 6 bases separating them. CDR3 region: CASSSGSDTQYF. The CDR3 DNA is TGTGCCAGCAGCTCCGGATCAGATACGCAGTATTTT.

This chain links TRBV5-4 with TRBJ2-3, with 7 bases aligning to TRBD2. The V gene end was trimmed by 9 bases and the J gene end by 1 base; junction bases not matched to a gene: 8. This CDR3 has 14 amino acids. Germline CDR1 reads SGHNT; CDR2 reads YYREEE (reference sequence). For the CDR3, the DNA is TGTGCCACTGAGTGGGGAGGGGGCACAGATACGCAGTATTTT. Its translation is CATEWGGGTDTQYF.

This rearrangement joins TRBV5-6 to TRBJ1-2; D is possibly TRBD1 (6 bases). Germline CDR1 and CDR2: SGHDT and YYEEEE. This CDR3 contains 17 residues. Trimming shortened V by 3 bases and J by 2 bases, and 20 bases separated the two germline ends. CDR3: CASSCPPPWTVNYGYTF. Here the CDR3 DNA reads TGTGCCAGCAGCTGCCCCCCCCCTTGGACAGTCAACTATGGCTACACCTTC.

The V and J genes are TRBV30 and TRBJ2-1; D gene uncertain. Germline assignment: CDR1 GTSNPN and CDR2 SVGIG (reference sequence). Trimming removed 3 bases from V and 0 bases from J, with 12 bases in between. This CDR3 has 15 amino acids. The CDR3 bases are TGTGCCTGGAGACGAACCCGTAGCTCCTACAATGAGCAGTTCTTC. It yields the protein CAWRRTRSSYNEQFF. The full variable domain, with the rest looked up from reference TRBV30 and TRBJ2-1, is SQTIHQWPATLVQPVGSPLSLECTVEGTSNPNLYWYRQAAGRGLQLLFYSVGIGQISSEVPQNLSASRPQDRQFILSSKKLLLSDSGFYLCAWRRTRSSYNEQFFGPGTRLTVL.

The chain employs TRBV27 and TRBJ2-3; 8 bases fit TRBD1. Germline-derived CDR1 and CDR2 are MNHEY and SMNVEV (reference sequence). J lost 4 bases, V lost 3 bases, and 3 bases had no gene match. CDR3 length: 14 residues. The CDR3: CASSFYRGADTQYF. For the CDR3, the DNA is TGTGCCAGCAGTTTTTACAGGGGGGCAGATACGCAGTATTTT.

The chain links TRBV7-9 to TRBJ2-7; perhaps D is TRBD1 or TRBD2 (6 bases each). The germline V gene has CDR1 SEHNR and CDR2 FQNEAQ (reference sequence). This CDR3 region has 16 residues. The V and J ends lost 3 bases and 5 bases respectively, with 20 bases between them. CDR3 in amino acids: CASSFYTRRGANEQYF. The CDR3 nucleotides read TGTGCCAGCAGCTTTTACACCCGGAGGGGGGCCAACGAGCAGTACTTC.

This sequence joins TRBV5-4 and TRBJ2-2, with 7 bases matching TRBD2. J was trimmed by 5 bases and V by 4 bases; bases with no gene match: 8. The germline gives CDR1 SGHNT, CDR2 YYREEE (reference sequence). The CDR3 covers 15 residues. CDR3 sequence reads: CASSPLTRGTGELFF. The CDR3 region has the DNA TGTGCCAGCAGCCCCCTCACGCGGGGGACCGGGGAGCTGTTTTTT.

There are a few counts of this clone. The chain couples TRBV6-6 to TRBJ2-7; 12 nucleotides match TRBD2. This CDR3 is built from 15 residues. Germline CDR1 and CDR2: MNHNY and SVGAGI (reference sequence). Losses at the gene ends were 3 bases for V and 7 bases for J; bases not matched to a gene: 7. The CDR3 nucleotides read TGTGCCAGCAGTTATTCTAGCGGGGGGGGCGAGGAGCAGTACTTC. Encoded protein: CASSYSSGGGEEQYF.

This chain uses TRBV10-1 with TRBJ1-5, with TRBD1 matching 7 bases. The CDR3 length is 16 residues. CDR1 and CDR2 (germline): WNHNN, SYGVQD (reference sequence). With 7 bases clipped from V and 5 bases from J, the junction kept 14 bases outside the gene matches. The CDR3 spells CASIHPRQGLDQPQHF. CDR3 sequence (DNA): TGCGCCAGCATTCATCCCCGACAGGGTCTAGATCAGCCCCAGCATTTT.

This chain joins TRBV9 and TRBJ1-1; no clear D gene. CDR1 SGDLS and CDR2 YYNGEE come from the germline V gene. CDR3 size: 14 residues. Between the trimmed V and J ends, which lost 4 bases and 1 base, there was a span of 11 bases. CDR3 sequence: CASSLRAENTEAFF. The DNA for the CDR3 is TGTGCCAGCAGCCTACGGGCTGAGAACACTGAAGCTTTCTTT.

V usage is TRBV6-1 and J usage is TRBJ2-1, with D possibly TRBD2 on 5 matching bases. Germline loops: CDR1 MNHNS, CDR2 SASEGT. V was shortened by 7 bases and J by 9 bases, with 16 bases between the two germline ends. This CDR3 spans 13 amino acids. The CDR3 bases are TGTGCCAGCAATATTGCGGGCGGAGGTGAGCAGTTCTTC. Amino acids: CASNIAGGGEQFF.

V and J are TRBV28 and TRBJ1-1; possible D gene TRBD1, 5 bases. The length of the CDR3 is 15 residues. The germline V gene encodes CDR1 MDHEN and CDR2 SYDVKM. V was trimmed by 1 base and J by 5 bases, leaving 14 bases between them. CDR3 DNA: TGTGCCAGCAGTTTATTCCGCCGGGGGAAGACTGAAGCTTTCTTT. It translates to CASSLFRRGKTEAFF.

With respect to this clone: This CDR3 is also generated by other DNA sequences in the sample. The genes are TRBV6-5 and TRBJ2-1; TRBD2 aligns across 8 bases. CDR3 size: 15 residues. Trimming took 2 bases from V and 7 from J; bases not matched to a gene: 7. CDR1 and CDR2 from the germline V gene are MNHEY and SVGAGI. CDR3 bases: TGTGCCAGCAGTTACGTCGCGGGGGGACTAAATGAGCAGTTCTTC. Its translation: CASSYVAGGLNEQFF.